This TCR beta chain was captured by sequencing in a study of CD8 T cells in ankylosing spondylitis. From germline, CDR1 is MNHEY and CDR2 SVGEGT. The CDR3 consists of 14 residues. The V gene end was trimmed by 2 bases and the J gene end by 7 bases; junction bases not matched to a gene: 3. In the case of this clonotype: Its antigen is unknown.

Study-wide points: There was a TCR beta motif, made of several highly homologous variants, that appeared characteristic of ankylosing spondylitis blood.

MiXCR, run by TCRdb on the 5' RACE reads, gives a single entry per CDR3 protein. This sample has hundreds of thousands of distinct CDR3 sequences; 15% to 20% occur once, and the top ten carry approximately 1%. V and J are TRBV6-2 or TRBV6-3 and TRBJ2-2; the match to TRBD2 covers 8 bases. The specimen was blood, either unsorted or a sorted T cell fraction (not recorded which). The source of this sequence is a male donor with ankylosing spondylitis. In DNA form, the CDR3 reads TGTGCCAGCAGTTACCGGGAGGGCGTCGGGGAGCTGTTTTTT. This gives the protein CASSYREGVGELFF.